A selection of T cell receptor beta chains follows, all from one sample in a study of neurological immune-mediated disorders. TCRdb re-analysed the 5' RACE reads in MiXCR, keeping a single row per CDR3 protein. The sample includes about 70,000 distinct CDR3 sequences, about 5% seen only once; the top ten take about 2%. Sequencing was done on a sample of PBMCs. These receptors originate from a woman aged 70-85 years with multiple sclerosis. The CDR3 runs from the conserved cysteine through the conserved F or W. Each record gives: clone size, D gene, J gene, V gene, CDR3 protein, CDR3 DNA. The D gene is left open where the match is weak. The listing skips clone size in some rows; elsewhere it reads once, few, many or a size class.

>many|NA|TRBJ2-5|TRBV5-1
CASGTDPQETQYF
TGCGCCAGCGGGACGGACCCCCAAGAGACCCAGTACTTC
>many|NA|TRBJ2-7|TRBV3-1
CASSQEVGYEQYF
TGTGCCAGCAGCCAAGAAGTGGGCTACGAGCAGTACTTC
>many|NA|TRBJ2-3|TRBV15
CATSSPLGISTDTQYF
TGTGCCACCAGCAGCCCCCTGGGAATCAGCACAGATACGCAGTATTTT
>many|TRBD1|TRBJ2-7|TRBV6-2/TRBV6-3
CASSLDRGRLYEQYF
TGTGCCAGCAGTTTGGACAGGGGGCGCCTCTACGAGCAGTACTTC
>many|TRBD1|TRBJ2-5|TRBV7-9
CASSLTGVETQYF
TGTGCCAGCAGCTTGACAGGGGTAGAGACCCAGTACTTC
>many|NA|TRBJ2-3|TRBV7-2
CASSLFSSSTDTQYF
TGTGCCAGCAGCTTATTCTCCTCAAGCACAGATACGCAGTATTTT
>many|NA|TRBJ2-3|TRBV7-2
CASSHRGADTQYF
TGTGCCAGCAGCCATCGGGGCGCAGATACGCAGTATTTT
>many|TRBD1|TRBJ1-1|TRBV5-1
CASSLRSTGAYTEAFF
TGCGCCAGCAGCTTGCGATCGACAGGGGCCTACACTGAAGCTTTCTTT
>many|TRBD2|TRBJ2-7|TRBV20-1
CSAGPSGYEQYF
TGCAGTGCTGGGCCTAGCGGCTACGAGCAGTACTTC
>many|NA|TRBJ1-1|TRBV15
CATSRPGARVLNTEAFF
TGTGCCACCAGCAGACCTGGGGCCAGGGTCCTGAACACTGAAGCTTTCTTT
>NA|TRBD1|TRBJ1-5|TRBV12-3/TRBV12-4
CASSSDRVRGMDQPQHF
TGTGCCAGCAGTTCGGACAGGGTAAGGGGCATGGATCAGCCCCAGCATTTT
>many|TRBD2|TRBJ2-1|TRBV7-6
CASSPGLAPYNEQFF
TGTGCCAGCAGCCCGGGACTAGCTCCCTACAATGAGCAGTTCTTC
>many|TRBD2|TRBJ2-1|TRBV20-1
CSAIRWVAGDLDEQFF
TGCAGTGCTATAAGATGGGTAGCGGGAGATCTGGATGAGCAGTTCTTC
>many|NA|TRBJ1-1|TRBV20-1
CSARDWKGMNTEAFF
TGCAGTGCTAGAGATTGGAAGGGGATGAACACTGAAGCTTTCTTT
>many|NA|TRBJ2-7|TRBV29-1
CSVETRDGYEQYF
TGCAGCGTTGAAACTCGCGATGGGTACGAGCAGTACTTC
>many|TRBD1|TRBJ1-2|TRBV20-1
CSAPAQGANGYTF
TGCAGTGCCCCGGCCCAGGGGGCTAATGGCTACACCTTC
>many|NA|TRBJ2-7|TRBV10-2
CASSHQGQYEQYF
TGCGCCAGCAGTCACCAGGGTCAATACGAGCAGTACTTC
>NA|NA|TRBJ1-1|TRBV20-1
CSARAPDTEAFF
TGCAGTGCTAGGGCCCCAGACACTGAAGCTTTCTTT
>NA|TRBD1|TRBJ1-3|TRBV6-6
CASSFGQGGNTIYF
TGTGCCAGCAGTTTCGGACAGGGAGGAAACACCATATATTTT
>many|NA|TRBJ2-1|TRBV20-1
CSARPARGGSYNEQFF
TGCAGTGCTAGGCCCGCGAGAGGAGGGTCCTACAATGAGCAGTTCTTC